This is a list of T cell receptor beta chains from one sample in a study of T cells in tuberculosis. The method was immunoSEQ multiplex PCR; TCRdb's version includes in-frame clones alone and lacks a portion of them. The data show some 47,000 clones, 90% to 95% seen once. Sequencing was performed on PBMCs. The receptors here all came from a donor between 10 and 35 years old with latent tuberculosis or without tuberculosis infection. The conserved cysteine and the conserved F or W are not part of the CDR3 here. A D gene is named only where the DNA matches it firmly.

j_call,v_call,d_call,cdr3_aa
TRBJ1-4,TRBV5-4,TRBD1,ASSLGQGNEKLF
TRBJ2-1,TRBV29-1,TRBD2,SVEDLGLVGNEQF
TRBJ1-1,TRBV27,.,ASSDDRSMNTEAF
TRBJ2-2,TRBV2,TRBD1,ASWKGAAAGTGELF
TRBJ2-1,TRBV15,TRBD1,ATSRGGTERLLNEQF
TRBJ2-7,TRBV13,.,ASSWRREQY
TRBJ1-1,TRBV30,.,AWTPGDLNTEAF
TRBJ2-2,TRBV5-1,.,ASSVDGANTGELF
TRBJ2-7,TRBV20-1,.,SAATYEQY
TRBJ1-5,TRBV19,.,ASSINRPSNQPQH
TRBJ1-2,TRBV29-1,TRBD1,STNRGYYGYT
TRBJ2-5,TRBV7-6,TRBD2,ASSVSSGQETQY
TRBJ1-2,TRBV6-5,.,ASRLQTGGYT
TRBJ1-3,TRBV18,.,ASSPRAGPTGNTIY
TRBJ1-2,TRBV9,.,ASTSRGDYGYT
TRBJ1-2,TRBV18,TRBD1,ASSADRAYGYT
TRBJ2-2,TRBV7-2,.,ASSLGGFTGELF
TRBJ2-7,TRBV30,.,ASSPGGEQY
TRBJ1-2,TRBV5-8,.,ASSWVRVFYGYT
TRBJ2-3,TRBV30,.,AWSVLAPQY
TRBJ2-1,TRBV6-5,.,ASTGAYNEQF
TRBJ1-1,TRBV14,.,ASSHGTEAF
TRBJ2-1,TRBV19,TRBD2,ASSISGTPYNEQF
TRBJ1-5,TRBV27,.,ASDPGGAGSNQPQH
TRBJ2-3,TRBV5-1,TRBD2,ASSLALADTQY